This T cell receptor (beta chain) came from a study of cytomegalovirus exposure and HLA in healthy donors. Study at large: A later analysis reported the same platform for the 110 or so validation repertoires and the 666 first-cohort repertoires.

Trimming removed 2 bases from V and 1 base from J; junction bases left unmatched: 4. This CDR3 spans 15 amino acids. Germline-derived CDR1 and CDR2 are KGHSH and LQKENI. Generated by immunoSEQ multiplex PCR, the TCRdb table keeps only in-frame clones and is missing some. The sample carries more than 110,000 clones, 84% recorded once. V usage is TRBV18 and J usage is TRBJ2-5; 7 nucleotides line up with TRBD2. The receptor comes from a woman aged 25 to 39 in good health and CMV-seronegative. Sequenced sample: PBMCs. The DNA of the CDR3 is TGTGCCAGCTCACCATCGGGAGGCTTCCAAGAGACCCAGTACTTC. Residues: CASSPSGGFQETQYF.